This T cell receptor (beta chain) was captured by sequencing in a study of shared clonotypes between healthy human individuals. TCRdb's table, derived via immunoSEQ multiplex PCR, lists solely in-frame clones and lacks some. The sample holds 1 million to 1.3 million clones, approximately 78% seen once. From germline, CDR1 is MNHNS and CDR2 SASEGT. The ends were cut back, 4 bases at V and 0 bases at J, with 16 bases in the middle. The CDR3 runs to 17 residues. A single count supports this clone. The gene calls are TRBV6-1 and TRBJ2-1, with D hard to call. Sequencing used memory CD4+ T cells from PBMCs. Subset here: CD45RA-negative fraction. This sequence was found in a man between 18 and 29 years old in good health. Some clones in this sample may be carry-over from other donors' samples. The CDR3 is CASSARGYTFSYNEQFF. The CDR3 bases are TGTGCCAGCAGTGCCCGCGGATACACCTTCTCCTACAATGAGCAGTTCTTC.